This TCR beta chain originates from a study of Ad26.COV2.S vaccination and SARS-CoV-2 variants (dated by TCRdb to 2020 to 2023). Study-level background: Vaccine-arm donors were drawn from COV1001, a multicentre, randomized, double-blind, placebo-controlled phase I-IIa trial of Ad26.COV2.S in healthy adults. Trial participants were randomized into five groups of five, in which low-dose or high-dose Ad26.COV2.S was given once or twice, or placebo was given on both occasions. Blinding of investigators to trial group allocation was maintained during experiments and outcome assessment. Ad26.COV2.S was given intramuscularly at 5x10^10 or 1x10^11 viral particles, as a single shot or as two shots 56 days apart. A total of 32 samples were included in the TCR-sequenced set, comprising some 20 Ad26.COV2.S vaccine recipients, 5 placebo recipients and 8 SARS-CoV-2 convalescent individuals. TCRbeta repertoire sequencing was used to assess the specificity and breadth of SARS-CoV-2-reactive T cell receptors after Ad26.COV2.S vaccination. Overall study outcomes, separate from this receptor: The study was not powered to compare responses between vaccine doses or regimens. Compared with placebo recipients, Ad26.COV2.S recipients showed higher spike-specific TCR breadth (P = 0.0014). According to the authors, total T cell responses may have been underestimated by the TCR breadth and depth analyses. Non-spike TCR breadth was comparable between vaccine and placebo recipients, consistent with the vaccine containing only spike. Substantial breadth of spike-specific CD8+ and CD4+ T cell responses was reported after vaccination.

Comment on this clone: Its antigen remains unidentified. Per-base quality was not reported, and no clone a single base away is much larger than it.

TCRbeta CDR3 regions were sequenced with the immunoSEQ Assay. After extraction, genomic DNA underwent amplification by bias-controlled multiplex PCR, followed by high-throughput sequencing. Turning to the authors' computational methods: To quantify the absolute abundance of every unique TCRbeta CDR3 region, sequences were collapsed and filtered. T cell fraction was estimated by normalizing TCRbeta template counts to usable DNA, with usable DNA measured through amplification of reference genes found in all nucleated cells. Repertoire TCRs were annotated as SARS-CoV-2-specific when V gene, CDR3 amino acid sequence and J gene were exactly matched to a known reactive TCR set. The reference SARS-CoV-2 TCR set was obtained from MIRA and was filtered for enrichment in COVID-19-positive ImmuneCODE repertoires, whereby public or cross-reactive TCRs were removed. Drawing on the MIRA antigens, annotated TCRs were analysed further at the level of specific ORF or position within ORF. Breadth was defined as the number of annotated unique rearrangements divided by the total number of unique productive rearrangements, and depth was defined as the summed frequency of the annotated unique rearrangements. Two-sided Wilcoxon rank-sum tests were used to compare TCR breadth between groups. Sourced from immuneACCESS, this table was stored by TCRdb with only in-frame sequences that have V and J called. A share of the clones is absent; for the studies checked, an unresolved V gene accounts for under half, and the remainder has no known explanation. The D gene and trimming were derived from the DNA, and the V and J assignments and clone size from that table. The sample yields around 450,000 clones; 80% to 90% were counted once. About 2.5% of the sample is held by the ten biggest clonotypes.

The treatment or condition label, read with the paper, signifies: roughly 18 received Ad26.COV2.S at low or high dose, single or two shots; about 5 received placebo; per-sample allocation not given. For vaccine and placebo recipients, the sequenced repertoires came from samples collected on day 63 after the first injection. In Cohort 1b, about two dozen adults aged 18-55 years were enrolled at a single site in Boston, USA, between 29 July and 7 August 2020. As a vaccine, Ad26.COV2.S was a replication-incompetent adenovirus type 26 vector that expressed a prefusion-stabilized SARS-CoV-2 spike protein derived from the original Wuhan strain. Inclusive of the bounding cysteine and phenylalanine, the CDR3 is 14 residues long. The sequence is cut down to CDR3 DNA, 42 bases in frame from base 1. V is pared back by 4 bases and J by 1 base, with 11 bases lying between the germline termini. From the germline V gene (reference sequence), CDR1 is SGHKS and CDR2 is YYEKEE.

Here the chain combines TRBV5-5 and TRBJ1-1; a weak D assignment points to TRBD1 (6 bases agree). This TCR was recovered from a person aged 18-60 years who received the Ad26.COV2.S COVID-19 vaccine or a placebo. The specimen comprised peripheral blood, sampled in a trial of Ad26.COV2.S vaccine versus placebo. The encoded CDR3 is CASSATGANTEAFF. The nucleotide sequence is given as TGTGCCAGCAGCGCGACAGGAGCGAACACTGAAGCTTTCTTT.